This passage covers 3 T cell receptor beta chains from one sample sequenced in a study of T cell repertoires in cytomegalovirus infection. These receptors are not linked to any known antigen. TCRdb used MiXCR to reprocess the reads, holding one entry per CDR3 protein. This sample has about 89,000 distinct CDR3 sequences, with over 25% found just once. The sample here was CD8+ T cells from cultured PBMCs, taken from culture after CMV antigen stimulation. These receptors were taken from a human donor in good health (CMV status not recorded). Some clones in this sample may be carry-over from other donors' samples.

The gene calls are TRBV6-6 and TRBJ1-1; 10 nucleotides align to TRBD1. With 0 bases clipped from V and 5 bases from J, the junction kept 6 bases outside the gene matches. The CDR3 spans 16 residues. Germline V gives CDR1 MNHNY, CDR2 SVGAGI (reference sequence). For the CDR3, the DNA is TGTGCCAGCAGTTACTCGGACAGGGGGGGGGGGACTGAAGCTTTCTTT. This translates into CASSYSDRGGGTEAFF.

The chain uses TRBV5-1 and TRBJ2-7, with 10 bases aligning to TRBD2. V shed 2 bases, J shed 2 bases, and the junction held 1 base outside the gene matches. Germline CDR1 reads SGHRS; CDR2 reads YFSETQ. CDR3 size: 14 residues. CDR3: CASSLAGGAYEQYF. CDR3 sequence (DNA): TGCGCCAGCAGCTTAGCGGGAGGGGCCTACGAGCAGTACTTC.

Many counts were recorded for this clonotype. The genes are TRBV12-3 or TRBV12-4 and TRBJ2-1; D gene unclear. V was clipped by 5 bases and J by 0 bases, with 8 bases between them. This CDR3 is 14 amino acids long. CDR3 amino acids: CASSAGSSYNEQFF. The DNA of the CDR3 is TGTGCCAGCAGTGCCGGCAGCTCCTACAATGAGCAGTTCTTC.